Detailed here is one TCR beta chain. Its antigen remains unknown. Clones were sequenced by immunoSEQ multiplex PCR, and TCRdb holds only the in-frame ones, with some missing. The sample records about 23,000 clones, 80% to 90% being singletons. This sample was included in a study of somatic mutations in cytotoxic T cells in rheumatoid arthritis. Findings of the study overall: With about 60 patients examined, about eight had a largest CD8+ clone exceeding 20% of CD8+ cells.

Positive selection with magnetic beads achieved the isolation of CD4+ and CD8+ cells, followed by a flow cytometry check of purity. The CDR3 spans 14 residues. V was trimmed by 4 bases and J by 7 bases, leaving 15 bases between them. The germline gives CDR1 SGDLS, CDR2 YYNGEE. This receptor was taken from an adult with rheumatoid arthritis. The V gene is TRBV9, the J gene TRBJ2-1; possible D gene TRBD2, 6 bases. Sequenced sample: CD8+ T cells sorted from blood. The CDR3 loop reads CASSPGTRLNEQFF. CDR3 DNA sequence: TGTGCCAGCAGCCCCGGGACTCGGTTGAATGAGCAGTTCTTC.